Following are 14 T cell receptor beta chains from one sample sequenced in a study of cytomegalovirus exposure and HLA in healthy donors. Amplification used 60 Vbeta primers and 13 Jbeta primers. The method was immunoSEQ multiplex PCR; TCRdb's version includes in-frame clones alone and lacks a portion of them. The sample comprises 100,000 to 150,000 clones, around 72% of which are singletons, and around 1.9% rests with the top ten. The material sequenced was PBMCs. The receptors were gathered from a woman aged 40 to 55 in good health and CMV-seronegative.

This clone was recorded once. At one end the junction does not follow the germline gene, possibly because of a read error. The rearrangement joins TRBV2 to TRBJ2-4; 9 nucleotides agree with TRBD1. The CDR3 runs to 16 residues. Germline V gene sequence: CDR1 SNHLY, CDR2 FYNNEI. DNA for the CDR3: TGTGCCAGCAGTGTACCGGGACAGGGTTTCTTGAACAGTCAGTACTTC. This codes for CASSVPGQGFLNSQYF.

V gene TRBV20-1 combines with J gene TRBJ2-5, with D possibly TRBD1 on 6 matching bases. This CDR3 is 11 amino acids long. The V gene lost 7 bases and the J gene lost 5 bases, with 11 bases spanning the gap. The V gene's germline CDR1 is DFQATT and CDR2 SNEGSKA (reference sequence). CDR3 amino acids: CSVGGRETQYF. CDR3 nucleotide sequence: TGCAGTGTAGGGGGACGGGAGACCCAGTACTTC.

The rearrangement joins TRBV2 to TRBJ1-1, with TRBD1 matching over 7 bases. The CDR3 consists of 14 residues. V gave up 6 bases and J gave up 2 bases; unmatched junction bases: 6. Germline CDR1 is SNHLY and CDR2 is FYNNEI. Here the CDR3 DNA reads TGTGCCAGCAGGGCGGGACAGACTAACACTGAAGCTTTCTTT. The encoded protein is CASRAGQTNTEAFF. The whole variable domain, remainder taken from reference TRBV2 and TRBJ1-1, is EPEVTQTPSHQVTQMGQEVILRCVPISNHLYFYWYRQILGQKVEFLVSFYNNEISEKSEIFDDQFSVERPDGSNFTLKIRSTKLEDSAMYFCASRAGQTNTEAFFGQGTRLTVV.

This chain joins TRBV28 and TRBJ1-2; D gene ambiguous. V was trimmed by 5 bases and J by 8 bases, leaving 9 bases between them. Germline assignment: CDR1 MDHEN and CDR2 SYDVKM. This CDR3 has 11 residues. The CDR3 spells CASSARLGYTF. The CDR3 DNA sequence: TGTGCCAGCAGTGCCCGGTTGGGCTACACCTTC.

The table lists this clone with a few counts. V and J are TRBV13 and TRBJ1-2; 9 nucleotides align to TRBD1. The CDR3 runs 15 residues. Germline V lookup: CDR1 PRHDT, CDR2 FYEKMQ (reference sequence). Germline trimming cut 2 bases from V and 3 bases from J; bases unmatched to any gene: 4. CDR3 in DNA: TGTGCCAGCAGCTTAAAACAGGGGGCGGACTATGGCTACACCTTC. The encoded protein is CASSLKQGADYGYTF.

The gene calls are TRBV27 and TRBJ2-7; 7 bases map to TRBD2. With 8 bases clipped from V and 2 bases from J, the junction kept 3 bases outside the gene matches. Germline V gene data show CDR1 as MNHEY and CDR2 as SMNVEV (reference sequence). The CDR3 runs to 12 residues. CDR3 sequence (DNA): TGTGCCAGCCGGGCGGGGGCCTACGAGCAGTACTTC. As protein: CASRAGAYEQYF.

This clone has just one count. One junction end disagrees with the germline gene, perhaps due to a read error. The chain carries TRBV7-9 and TRBJ2-7; the D gene could be TRBD1 or TRBD2 (7 bases each). The CDR3 length is 14 residues. The germline gives CDR1 SEHNR, CDR2 FQNEAQ (reference sequence). The CDR3 region is CSSSGTVPSDEQYF. The CDR3 region has the DNA TGTTCCAGCAGCGGGACAGTCCCCTCCGACGAGCAGTACTTC. The full variable domain, its missing parts supplied by reference TRBV7-9 and TRBJ2-7, is DTGVSQNPRHKITKRGQNVTFRCDPISEHNRLYWYRQTLGQGPEFLTYFQNEAQLEKSRLLSDRFSAERPKGSFSTLEIQRTEQGDSAMYLCSSSGTVPSDEQYFGPGTRLTVT.

The gene calls are TRBV28 and TRBJ1-5, with TRBD1 as a possible D gene (6 bases). V was clipped by 7 bases and J by 2 bases, with 18 bases between them. This CDR3 is built from 16 residues. Germline CDR1 and CDR2: MDHEN and SYDVKM. DNA for the CDR3: TGTGCCAGCATAGGGGGTGGGGGGGTCGGCAATCAGCCCCAGCATTTT. Protein: CASIGGGGVGNQPQHF.

With regard to this clone: This is likely a read error, given that the CDR3 carries no conserved phenylalanine or tryptophan at its end. The rearrangement uses TRBV9 and TRBJ1-2; 8 nucleotides line up with TRBD1. CDR3 length equals 15 residues. The J segment lost 4 bases and the V segment lost 0 bases, leaving 5 bases of the junction unmatched. CDR1 is SGDLS and CDR2 is YYNGEE in the germline V gene. CDR3 in amino acids: CASSVGGGTGYGYTL. The CDR3 coding sequence is TGTGCCAGCAGCGTAGGGGGAGGGACAGGCTATGGCTACACCCTC.

The J gene is TRBJ1-6, the V gene TRBV5-4, with TRBD1 matching over 7 bases. The CDR3 extends over 15 amino acids. Germline loops: CDR1 SGHNT, CDR2 YYREEE (reference sequence). Trimming cost V 0 bases and J 10 bases; bases outside gene matches: 7. CDR3: CASSLGQGVGSPLHF. The CDR3 nucleotides are TGTGCCAGCAGCTTGGGCCAGGGGGTCGGATCACCCCTCCACTTT.

Here the CDR3 reads CASTLITGTYGYTF. Written as DNA, the CDR3 is TGTGCCAGCACCCTTATCACAGGAACCTATGGCTACACCTTC. J is TRBJ1-2 and V is TRBV28, with D maybe TRBD1 (5 bases). Between the trimmed V and J ends, which lost 7 bases and 4 bases, there was a span of 16 bases. The CDR3 is 14 amino acids. Germline CDR1 reads MDHEN; CDR2 reads SYDVKM.

V usage is TRBV6-6 and J usage is TRBJ2-1, with 7 nucleotides matching TRBD2. The CDR3 runs 11 residues. The trim removed 8 bases at V and 8 bases at J, leaving 3 bases unmatched. Germline CDR1 and CDR2: MNHNY and SVGAGI (reference sequence). CDR3 sequence reads: CASCGGDEQFF. CDR3 DNA sequence: TGTGCCAGCTGCGGGGGTGATGAGCAGTTCTTC.

The genes are TRBV2 and TRBJ1-6; 10 bases align to TRBD1. V gave up 7 bases and J gave up 7 bases; unmatched junction bases: 7. Germline-derived CDR1 and CDR2 are SNHLY and FYNNEI. CDR3 size: 15 residues. CDR3 nucleotides: TGTGCCAGCACGGGACCGGGACAGGGGAATTCACCCCTCCACTTT. The encoded protein is CASTGPGQGNSPLHF.

The chain couples TRBV6-1 to TRBJ2-1; 10 positions agree with TRBD1. The germline gives CDR1 MNHNS, CDR2 SASEGT. This CDR3 has 15 amino acids. V was clipped by 4 bases and J by 5 bases; unmatched bases: 5. The CDR3 coding sequence is TGTGCCAGCAGTGCTCGACAGGGGGCGGACAATGAGCAGTTCTTC. This translates into CASSARQGADNEQFF.